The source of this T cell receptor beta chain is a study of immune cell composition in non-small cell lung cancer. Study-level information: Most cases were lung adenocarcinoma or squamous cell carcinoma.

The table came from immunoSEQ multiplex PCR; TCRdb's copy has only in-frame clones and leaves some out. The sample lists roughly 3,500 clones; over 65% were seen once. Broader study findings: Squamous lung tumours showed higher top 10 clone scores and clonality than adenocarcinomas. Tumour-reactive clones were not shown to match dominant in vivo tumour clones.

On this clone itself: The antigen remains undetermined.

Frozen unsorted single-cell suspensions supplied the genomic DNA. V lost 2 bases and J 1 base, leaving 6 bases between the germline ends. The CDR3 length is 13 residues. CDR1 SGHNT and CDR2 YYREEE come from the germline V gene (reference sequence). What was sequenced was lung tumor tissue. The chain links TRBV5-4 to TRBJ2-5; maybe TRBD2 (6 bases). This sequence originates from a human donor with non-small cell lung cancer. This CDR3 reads CASSFSGQETQYF. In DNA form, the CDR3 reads TGTGCCAGCAGCTTTAGCGGCCAAGAGACCCAGTACTTC.